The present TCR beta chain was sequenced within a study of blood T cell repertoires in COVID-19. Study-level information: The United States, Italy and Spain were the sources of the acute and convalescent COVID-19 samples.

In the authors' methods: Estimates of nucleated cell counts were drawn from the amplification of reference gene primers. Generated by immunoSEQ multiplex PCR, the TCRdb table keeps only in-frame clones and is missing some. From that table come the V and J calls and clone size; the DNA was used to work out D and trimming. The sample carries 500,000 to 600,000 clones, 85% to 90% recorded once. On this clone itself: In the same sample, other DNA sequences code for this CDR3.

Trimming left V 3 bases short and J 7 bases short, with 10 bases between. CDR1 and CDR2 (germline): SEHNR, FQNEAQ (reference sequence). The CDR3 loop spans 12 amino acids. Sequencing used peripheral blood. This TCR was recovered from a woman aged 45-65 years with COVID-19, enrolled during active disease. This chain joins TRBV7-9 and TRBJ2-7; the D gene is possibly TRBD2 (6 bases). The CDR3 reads CASSFGGAEQYF. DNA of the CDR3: TGTGCCAGCAGCTTCGGAGGGGCTGAGCAGTACTTC.